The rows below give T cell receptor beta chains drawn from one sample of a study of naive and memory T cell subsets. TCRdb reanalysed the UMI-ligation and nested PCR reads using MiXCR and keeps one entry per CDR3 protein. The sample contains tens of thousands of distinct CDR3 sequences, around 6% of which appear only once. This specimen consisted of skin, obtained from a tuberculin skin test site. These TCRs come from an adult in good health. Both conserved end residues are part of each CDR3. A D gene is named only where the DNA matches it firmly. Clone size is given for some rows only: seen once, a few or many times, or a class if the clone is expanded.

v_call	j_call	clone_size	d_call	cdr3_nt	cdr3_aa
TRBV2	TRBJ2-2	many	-	TGTGCCAGCAGCGCTGGGGGGACGGACACCGGGGAGCTGTTTTTT	CASSAGGTDTGELFF
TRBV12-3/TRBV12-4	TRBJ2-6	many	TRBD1	TGTGCCAGCACCAGAAGGGGGGACAGGGGTTCCTCGTGGTACTCTGGGGCCAACGTCCTGACTTTC	CASTRRGDRGSSWYSGANVLTF
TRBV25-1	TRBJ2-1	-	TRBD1	TGTGCCAGCAGGGGACAGTATGGCTCCTACAATGAGCAGTTCTTC	CASRGQYGSYNEQFF
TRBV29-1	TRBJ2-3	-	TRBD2	TGCAGCGCCGCGGGACTAGCGGAGGGCACAGATACGCAGTATTTT	CSAAGLAEGTDTQYF
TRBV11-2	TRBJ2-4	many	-	TGTGCCAGCAGTCCGGGGTGGGCAGCCAAAAACATTCAGTACTTC	CASSPGWAAKNIQYF
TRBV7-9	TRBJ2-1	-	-	TGTGCCAGCAGCTTAGTCTCCTACAATGAGCAGTTCTTC	CASSLVSYNEQFF
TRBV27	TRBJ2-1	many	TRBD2	TGTGCCAGCAGAGGCCCCGGGACTAGAACATACAATGAGCAGTTCTTC	CASRGPGTRTYNEQFF
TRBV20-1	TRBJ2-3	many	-	TGCAGTGCCTCTCCGATACAGGCCTATAGCACAGATACGCAGTATTTT	CSASPIQAYSTDTQYF
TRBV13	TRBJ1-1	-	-	TGTGCCAGCAGCGGGCAGTCGAACACTGAAGCTTTCTTT	CASSGQSNTEAFF
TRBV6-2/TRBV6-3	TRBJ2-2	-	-	TGTGCCAGCAGTCCACATACTCCGAACACCGGGGAGCTGTTTTTT	CASSPHTPNTGELFF
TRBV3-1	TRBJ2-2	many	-	TGTGCCAGCAGCCAGTACTCAGGGCCCGGGGAGCTGTTTTTT	CASSQYSGPGELFF
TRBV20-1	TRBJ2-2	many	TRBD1	TGCAGTGCTAGACGACAGGGGGCCGGCGGGGAGCTGTTTTTT	CSARRQGAGGELFF
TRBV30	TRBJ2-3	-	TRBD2	TGTGCCTGGGGGACTATAGCGGGAGGGCCAGATACGCAGTATTTT	CAWGTIAGGPDTQYF
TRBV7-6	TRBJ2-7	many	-	TGTGCCAGCAGCTTAGACCTTCGGGGTGACGAGCAGTACTTC	CASSLDLRGDEQYF
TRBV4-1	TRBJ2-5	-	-	TGCGCCAGCAGCCAAGATGATCGCCGTCGGAGGGAGACCCAGTACTTC	CASSQDDRRRRETQYF
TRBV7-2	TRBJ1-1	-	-	TGTGCCAGCAGCTTAGCGCTGGCAACTGAAGCTTTCTTT	CASSLALATEAFF
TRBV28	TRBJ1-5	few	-	TGTGCCAGCAGGACATCAGGGGTTCGCGAAGGCAATCAGCCCCAGCATTTT	CASRTSGVREGNQPQHF
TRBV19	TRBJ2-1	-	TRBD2	TGTGCCAGTAGTAAAAATCCTAGCGGGAGTTACAATGAGCAGTTCTTC	CASSKNPSGSYNEQFF
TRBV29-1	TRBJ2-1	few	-	TGCAGCGTTCTCAGACGGTCTAGCTCCTACAATGAGCAGTTCTTC	CSVLRRSSSYNEQFF
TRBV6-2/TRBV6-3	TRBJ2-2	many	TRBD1	TGTGCCAGCAGTGCCGGGACAGGGGATACCGGGGAGCTGTTTTTT	CASSAGTGDTGELFF
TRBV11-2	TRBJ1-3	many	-	TGTGCCAGTTCCGGGCTCTGGGGAAACACCATATATTTT	CASSGLWGNTIYF
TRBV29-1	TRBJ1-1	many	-	TGCAGCGTTTCCGAAACTGTCCTGAACACTGAAGCTTTCTTT	CSVSETVLNTEAFF
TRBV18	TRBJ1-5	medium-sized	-	TGTGCCAGCTCACAGGAGTTGAGTGGCAATCAGCCCCAGCATTTT	CASSQELSGNQPQHF
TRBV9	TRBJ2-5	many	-	TGTGCCAGCAGCCCCAGGGACTTCGGGGAGACCCAGTACTTC	CASSPRDFGETQYF
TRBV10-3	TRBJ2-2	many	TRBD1	TGTGCCATCAGTGAACACGGACAGGGGGCCGGGGAGCTGTTTTTT	CAISEHGQGAGELFF